This entry describes one T cell receptor (beta chain). Its antigen is not identified. The CDR3 is made up of 13 amino acids. Germline V gives CDR1 SEHNR, CDR2 FQNEAQ (reference sequence). V was pared by 5 bases and J by 3 bases, with 10 bases between. The donors were all healthy and Caucasian. This entry comes from a study of identical twins. Study-wide results and caveats: Recombination models fit unrelated individuals' TCR alpha sharing but underestimated twins'.

TCRdb reanalysed the 5' RACE reads using MiXCR and keeps one entry per CDR3 protein. This sample yields 500,000 or so distinct CDR3 sequences, of which 22% are seen a single time; about 0.91% belongs to the top ten. These same data were also listed under a study on T cells expressing NK-cell markers. That report notes: There were seven HCMV-seropositive donors and one seronegative donor among the eight sequenced. The authors restricted sorting to alpha-beta TCR T cells with an anti-gamma-delta TCR antibody in several experiments.

This clonotype was obtained from a woman aged 18-29 years in good health. Sequenced input: CD4+ T cells sorted from blood. This sequence joins TRBV7-9 and TRBJ1-1; perhaps TRBD1 as D (5 bases). CDR3 nucleotides: TGTGCCAGCAGCCCTCGGGGGGACACTGAAGCTTTCTTT. It yields the protein CASSPRGDTEAFF.